This T cell receptor (beta chain) was recorded in a study of T cell repertoires in cytomegalovirus infection. Study-wide background: It can be stated that public TCR beta signatures indicated CMV infection as well as a matching HLA type. Study results and caveats: HLA-C-restricted CMV clonotypes gave the most frequent clonotype in two of eight donors.

This clonotype was seen ten or more times. The antigen is not known. TCRdb redid the calling of the reads with MiXCR, one entry per CDR3 protein. The table lists 150,000 to 200,000 distinct CDR3 sequences, approximately 15% of them singletons. The CDR3 is 16 residues long. V was clipped by 4 bases and J by 1 base; unmatched bases: 7. Germline V gives CDR1 MDHEN, CDR2 SYDVKM. The sequenced material came from PBMCs. The sequence was collected from a human donor in good health (CMV status not recorded). Some clones in this sample may be carry-over from other donors' samples. The gene calls are TRBV28 and TRBJ1-5; 7 bases are a match to TRBD1. The CDR3 here is CASSSPGGESNQPQHF. The DNA for the CDR3 is TGTGCCAGCAGTTCCCCAGGGGGAGAAAGCAATCAGCCCCAGCATTTT.